The rows below give T cell receptor beta chains drawn from one sample of a study of response to subunit inactivated influenza vaccine. From the RT-PCR reads, TCRdb called clonotypes with MiXCR, one entry per CDR3 protein. The sample gives 540,000 or so distinct CDR3 sequences, about an eighth of which show up once; roughly 14% is in the top ten. The material was PBMCs from blood, obtained roughly 48 days after vaccination. The receptors were sampled from a man aged 45 to 65 who received an inactivated influenza vaccine. The CDR3 runs from the conserved cysteine through the conserved F or W. Each record gives: J gene, clone size, V gene, D gene, CDR3 DNA, CDR3 protein. D genes are given only for firm matches. Size values are once, few and many counts, or a class for expanded clones, and some rows have none.

>TRBJ2-5|-|TRBV6-2/TRBV6-3|TRBD1
TGTGCCAGCAGCCCACCGGGACAGGGGTCCCAGACCCAGTACTTC
CASSPPGQGSQTQYF
>TRBJ2-1|-|TRBV5-6|-
TGTGCCAGCAGCAAAGGGACTTACAATGAGCAGTTCTTC
CASSKGTYNEQFF
>TRBJ2-1|-|TRBV6-5|-
TGTGCCAGCAGTCACTCCGGCGGGGAATACAATGAGCAGTTCTTC
CASSHSGGEYNEQFF
>TRBJ2-3|few|TRBV20-1|TRBD1
TGCAGTGCTACCAGGGGGACAGATACGCAGTATTTT
CSATRGTDTQYF
>TRBJ2-5|-|TRBV9|-
TGTGCCAGCAGCGTAGCTGAGTGGCCTCGACAAGAGACCCAGTACTTC
CASSVAEWPRQETQYF
>TRBJ2-7|few|TRBV27|-
TGTGCCAGCAGTTTAGCGGCTAGTAGCTCCTACGAGCAGTACTTC
CASSLAASSSYEQYF
>TRBJ2-1|few|TRBV20-1|TRBD2
TGCAGTGCTAGAGATACTCGGGGGGGCCTGGGGAATGAGCAGTTCTTC
CSARDTRGGLGNEQFF
>TRBJ2-1|few|TRBV7-2|-
TGTGCCAGCAGCTTGGACAGTAGACCCTACAATGAGCAGTTCTTC
CASSLDSRPYNEQFF
>TRBJ2-1|few|TRBV28|TRBD2
TGTGCCAGCAGTTTGGTAGCGGGAGGTCAGGGGAATGAGCAGTTCTTC
CASSLVAGGQGNEQFF
>TRBJ2-3|few|TRBV20-1|TRBD1
TGCAGTGCTAGAGATGGACAGGGGGTAAGGGATACGCAGTATTTT
CSARDGQGVRDTQYF
>TRBJ2-3|few|TRBV7-9|-
TGTGCCTCCCATAGAGGGGGTAATACAGATACGCAGTATTTT
CASHRGGNTDTQYF
>TRBJ1-1|-|TRBV7-6|-
TGTGCCAGCACCCCACTTACTGGGAACACTGAAGCTTTCTTT
CASTPLTGNTEAFF
>TRBJ2-5|few|TRBV5-1|TRBD1
TGCGCCAGCAGCCCCTGGACAGGGGGCCGGATTGAGACCCAGTACTTC
CASSPWTGGRIETQYF
>TRBJ2-6|few|TRBV4-3|-
TGCGCCAGCAGCCCGGACGGGTCTGGGGCCAACGTCCTGACTTTC
CASSPDGSGANVLTF
>TRBJ1-2|many|TRBV7-9|TRBD1
TGTGCCAGCAGCTTAGCCTTCGGGACAGTTGCTAACTATGGCTACACCTTC
CASSLAFGTVANYGYTF
>TRBJ1-4|-|TRBV7-2|-
TGTGCCAGCAGCTTAAACACCGTCGGTGAAAAACTGTTTTTT
CASSLNTVGEKLFF
>TRBJ2-3|-|TRBV7-2|TRBD1
TGTGCCAGCAGCCCATACAGGGGACCATACAGCACAGATACGCAGTATTTT
CASSPYRGPYSTDTQYF
>TRBJ2-5|-|TRBV5-6|-
TGTGCCAGCAGCTTAGGGACCACGGGTGAGACCCAGTACTTC
CASSLGTTGETQYF
>TRBJ2-1|-|TRBV7-7|TRBD2
TGTGCCAGCAGCTGGGGACTAGCGGGGATCAATGAGCAGTTCTTC
CASSWGLAGINEQFF
>TRBJ2-2|-|TRBV29-1|-
TGCAGCGGATCAACAGGGACAAACACCGGGGAGCTGTTTTTT
CSGSTGTNTGELFF
>TRBJ2-3|-|TRBV20-1|-
TGCAGTGCCGGAGTTTACACAGATACGCAGTATTTT
CSAGVYTDTQYF
>TRBJ2-1|many|TRBV7-9|TRBD1
TGTGCCAGCAGCGCTGTACGACAGGGAATATCCAATGAGCAGTTCTTC
CASSAVRQGISNEQFF
>TRBJ2-5|many|TRBV2|TRBD2
TGTGCCAGCAGTGTCCTAGCGGGACAAGAGACCCAGTACTTC
CASSVLAGQETQYF
>TRBJ1-2|-|TRBV12-3/TRBV12-4|TRBD1
TGTGCCAGCAGACGAACAGGGGCCGATGGCTACACCTTC
CASRRTGADGYTF